These 24 T cell receptor beta chains were sequenced from one sample in a study of T cells after yellow fever vaccination. From the 5' RACE reads, TCRdb called clonotypes with MiXCR, one entry per CDR3 protein. The sample has a few hundred thousand distinct CDR3 sequences; under 9% are singletons. Specimen: CD4+ T cells sorted from PBMCs, collected 5 days after the yellow fever booster vaccination. These receptor sequences come from a young man who received the YFV17D yellow fever vaccine.

J is TRBJ2-2 and V is TRBV5-1; D ambiguous. Trimming cost V 3 bases and J 6 bases, with 24 bases left between them. Germline V gene sequence: CDR1 SGHRS, CDR2 YFSETQ. CDR3 length: 18 residues. CDR3 sequence: CASSSLPGSDPAPGELFF. DNA of the CDR3: TGCGCCAGCAGCTCCTTACCGGGCTCCGACCCGGCACCCGGGGAGCTGTTTTTT.

This clonotype came up a few times. This chain links TRBV5-1 with TRBJ2-3; weak D call: TRBD2 (7 bases). V was shortened by 6 bases and J by 3 bases, with 20 bases between the two germline ends. The CDR3 is made up of 16 amino acids. Germline lookup yields CDR1 SGHRS and CDR2 YFSETQ. The CDR3 loop is CASKGRGTPGTDTQYF. The CDR3 DNA reads TGCGCCAGCAAAGGGCGGGGGACACCGGGTACAGATACGCAGTATTTT.

This clonotype showed up just a few times. The chain combines TRBV29-1 with TRBJ2-5; 12 bases fit TRBD1. Trimming removed 5 bases from V and 5 bases from J; junction bases left unmatched: 6. The length of the CDR3 is 14 residues. The germline gives CDR1 SQVTM, CDR2 ANQGSEA. The CDR3 here is CSVSGTGGGETQYF. Written as DNA, the CDR3 is TGCAGCGTTTCCGGGACAGGGGGCGGTGAGACCCAGTACTTC.

The rearrangement joins TRBV2 to TRBJ2-1; D perhaps matches TRBD2 (5 bases). The germline V gene encodes CDR1 SNHLY and CDR2 FYNNEI. Trimming cost V 9 bases and J 4 bases, with 19 bases left between them. The CDR3 extends over 15 amino acids. The CDR3 DNA follows: TGTGCCAGAAGGAGAGGCGGGTTCGCTTACAATGAGCAGTTCTTC. This translates into CARRRGGFAYNEQFF.

CDR3 sequence: CASSYMGQGVEGYTF. The CDR3 DNA sequence: TGTGCCAGCAGTTACATGGGACAGGGCGTCGAGGGCTACACCTTC. The rearrangement uses TRBV6-5 and TRBJ1-2; 9 bases match TRBD1. There are 15 residues in the CDR3. J lost 8 bases, V lost 2 bases, and 9 bases had no gene match. In germline, CDR1 is MNHEY, CDR2 SVGAGI.

The J gene is TRBJ1-1, the V gene TRBV6-2 or TRBV6-3, with 7 bases that match TRBD1. The junction had 5 bases not matched to a gene; V was cut back by 0 bases and J by 4 bases. In germline, CDR1 is MNHEY, CDR2 SVGEGT. CDR3 size: 15 residues. The CDR3 DNA reads TGTGCCAGCAGTTACTCGGAGACAGGGCCCACTGAAGCTTTCTTT. This encodes CASSYSETGPTEAFF.

This clonotype appeared a few times. This chain connects TRBV5-6 to TRBJ1-2; 7 bases are shared with TRBD1. CDR3 length: 15 amino acids. CDR1 is SGHDT and CDR2 is YYEEEE in the germline V gene. Trimming cost V 1 base and J 4 bases; bases outside gene matches: 7. The CDR3 spells CASSLPGQSGYGYTF. The CDR3 DNA reads as TGTGCCAGCAGCTTGCCGGGACAGAGTGGCTATGGCTACACCTTC.

This clonotype was seen ten or more times. The rearrangement joins TRBV7-2 to TRBJ2-1; D assignment may be TRBD1 or TRBD2 (5 bases each). There are 13 residues in the CDR3. The germline V gene encodes CDR1 SGHTA and CDR2 FQGNSA. The ends were cut back, 5 bases at V and 9 bases at J, with 14 bases in the middle. The CDR3 DNA is TGTGCCAGCAGCCAAAGTAGGGACGGTGAGCAGTTCTTC. Residues: CASSQSRDGEQFF.

The sample holds many counts of this clonotype. V and J are TRBV24-1 and TRBJ2-5, with D tentatively TRBD1 or TRBD2 (5 bases each). Trimming removed 3 bases at V and 4 bases at J, with 11 bases between. This CDR3 comprises 14 residues. The V gene's germline CDR1 is KGHDR and CDR2 SFDVKD. This chain's CDR3 is CATSDPGTGETQYF. CDR3 nucleotides: TGTGCCACCAGTGATCCAGGGACGGGAGAGACCCAGTACTTC.

J is TRBJ2-1 and V is TRBV5-4, with D possibly TRBD1 on 5 matching bases. Between the trimmed V and J ends, which lost 1 base and 6 bases, there was a span of 14 bases. The CDR3 runs to 15 residues. From germline, CDR1 is SGHNT and CDR2 YYREEE (reference sequence). CDR3 sequence: CASSLKGSGANEQFF. CDR3 bases: TGTGCCAGCAGCTTGAAAGGGTCTGGGGCCAATGAGCAGTTCTTC.

This clonotype has just a few counts. This sequence joins TRBV28 and TRBJ2-3; tentatively, D is TRBD2 (6 bases). The V gene lost 5 bases and the J gene lost 2 bases, with 20 bases spanning the gap. The V gene's germline CDR1 is MDHEN and CDR2 SYDVKM. The CDR3 has 17 amino acids. The DNA for the CDR3 is TGTGCCAGCAGTCCCGCGTCTAGCGAATTATACACAGATACGCAGTATTTT. Amino acid sequence: CASSPASSELYTDTQYF.

This clonotype was counted at least ten times. The chain employs TRBV6-2 or TRBV6-3 and TRBJ2-3, with 14 bases matching TRBD2. Germline CDR1 and CDR2: MNHEY and SVGEGT. The CDR3 runs to 18 residues. V dropped 4 bases and J dropped 3; count of bases not matched to a gene: 9. The chain's CDR3 is CASSFPGLAGDRTDTQYF. Here the CDR3 DNA reads TGTGCCAGCAGTTTTCCGGGACTAGCGGGGGATCGGACAGATACGCAGTATTTT.

This chain links TRBV29-1 with TRBJ1-1; 9 bases line up with TRBD1. This CDR3 contains 12 residues. After removal of 7 bases from V and 5 bases from J, the junction contained 5 bases not matched to a gene. CDR1 is SQVTM, CDR2 ANQGSEA, per germline. CDR3 region: CSGRGQGTEAFF. In DNA, the CDR3 is TGCAGCGGTCGGGGACAGGGTACTGAAGCTTTCTTT.

This clonotype appeared a few times. The rearrangement links TRBV6-5 to TRBJ2-7; D possibly corresponds to TRBD2 (5 bases). The germline CDR1 and CDR2 sequences are MNHEY and SVGAGI. V shed 6 bases and J shed 3 bases, with 21 bases lying between them. The CDR3 has 16 amino acids. CDR3 coding DNA: TGTGCCAGCAGCGGTCTCCGAGGGTCGAGTTACTACGAGCAGTACTTC. Translated, it gives CASSGLRGSSYYEQYF.

This clonotype was seen only a few times. The genes are TRBV7-9 and TRBJ1-2; perhaps TRBD1 as D (6 bases). Germline lookup yields CDR1 SEHNR and CDR2 FQNEAQ (reference sequence). The CDR3 totals 16 residues. Between the trimmed V and J ends, which lost 5 bases and 5 bases, there was a span of 21 bases. CDR3 in DNA: TGTGCCAGCAGCCCCCAGGTCAGGGGCCCTGAGTATGGCTACACCTTC. Protein sequence: CASSPQVRGPEYGYTF.

This chain uses TRBV12-3 or TRBV12-4 with TRBJ1-2; D gene ambiguous. Deletions cut 8 bases from V and 10 bases from J, with 26 bases between. The CDR3 extends over 15 amino acids. CDR3 in amino acids: CASGAGKGFLGTYTF. The CDR3 coding sequence is TGTGCCAGCGGCGCCGGGAAGGGTTTTCTGGGTACCTACACCTTC.

This clonotype has a handful of counts. The V gene is TRBV28, the J gene TRBJ2-5; TRBD1 aligns across 8 bases. The ends lost 8 bases at V and 4 bases at J; junction bases unmatched: 6. There are 13 residues in the CDR3. Per germline, CDR1 MDHEN and CDR2 SYDVKM. CDR3 amino acids: CASGPGGSETQYF. CDR3 DNA: TGTGCCAGCGGTCCAGGGGGCTCAGAGACCCAGTACTTC.

This clonotype was detected ten times or more. V and J are TRBV5-1 and TRBJ2-5; the D gene is possibly TRBD1 (7 bases). The length of the CDR3 is 16 residues. Germline assignment: CDR1 SGHRS and CDR2 YFSETQ. V was shortened by 4 bases and J by 2 bases, with 18 bases between the two germline ends. In nucleotides, the CDR3 is TGCGCCAGCAGCGGGGGGACAGCGCCCCTACAAGAGACCCAGTACTTC. Residues: CASSGGTAPLQETQYF.

V and J are TRBV20-1 and TRBJ1-1; D remains ambiguous. The V end lost 7 bases, the J end lost 5 bases, and 8 bases lay between the germline ends. CDR1 and CDR2 from the germline V gene are DFQATT and SNEGSKA (reference sequence). The CDR3 is 10 residues long. DNA for the CDR3: TGCAGTGGGGGAGGGACTGAAGCTTTCTTT. Residues: CSGGGTEAFF.

CDR3: CASRVGGRTEAFF. CDR3 sequence (DNA): TGCGCCAGCAGAGTAGGGGGAAGGACTGAAGCTTTCTTT. V usage is TRBV10-2 and J usage is TRBJ1-1, with D possibly being TRBD1 (6 bases). CDR1 is WSHSY and CDR2 is SAAADI in the germline V gene. Trimming took 6 bases from V and 5 from J, leaving 13 bases between them. The CDR3 sequence is 13 residues long.

This clonotype was counted at least ten times. The chain combines TRBV3-1 with TRBJ1-1, with 9 bases matching TRBD1. V trimming: 6 bases; J trimming: 1 base; junction bases outside the gene matches: 3. The CDR3 is 14 amino acids. The germline V gene has CDR1 LGHDT and CDR2 YNNKEL (reference sequence). This CDR3 reads CASSTDRGNTEAFF. Here the CDR3 DNA reads TGTGCCAGCAGTACGGACAGGGGGAACACTGAAGCTTTCTTT.

This clonotype appeared many times. V gene TRBV7-2 combines with J gene TRBJ1-1; tentatively, D is TRBD1 (5 bases). Germline lookup yields CDR1 SGHTA and CDR2 FQGNSA. The CDR3 runs to 15 residues. The V and J ends lost 5 bases and 4 bases respectively, with 17 bases between them. CDR3 protein: CASSGGGGRGTEAFF. CDR3 nucleotides: TGTGCCAGCAGCGGGGGTGGGGGTAGGGGCACTGAAGCTTTCTTT.

This clonotype appeared a few times. This rearrangement joins TRBV7-8 to TRBJ1-6, with D possibly being TRBD1 (6 bases). Germline-derived CDR1 and CDR2 are SGHVS and FQNEAQ. V lost 6 bases, J lost 9 bases, and 15 bases lay in between. The CDR3 spans 14 residues. CDR3 nucleotide sequence: TGTGCCAGCAGTCGGGTGGGGGCCAGTTCACCCCTCCACTTT. As protein: CASSRVGASSPLHF.

This sequence joins TRBV11-2 and TRBJ2-3, with 8 nucleotides matching TRBD1. The CDR3 is 14 residues long. V dropped 6 bases and J dropped 3; count of bases not matched to a gene: 5. Germline V lookup: CDR1 SGHAT, CDR2 FQNNGV. The CDR3 spells CASRIGQGTDTQYF. The CDR3 DNA reads as TGTGCCAGCAGGATAGGACAGGGTACAGATACGCAGTATTTT.